These 2 T cell receptor beta chains came from one sample sequenced in a study of blood T cell repertoires in COVID-19. Sequenced by immunoSEQ multiplex PCR; TCRdb stores in-frame clones only, minus some. The table includes almost 200,000 clones, 79% detected once. The sequencing input was peripheral blood. The receptors here all came from a woman aged 35 to 49 with COVID-19, enrolled during active disease.

V and J are TRBV2 and TRBJ1-3; possible D gene TRBD1, 6 bases. Trimming left V 7 bases short and J 0 bases short, with 10 bases between. Germline V CDR1 and CDR2: SNHLY, FYNNEI. The CDR3 length is 14 residues. The CDR3 DNA is TGTGCCAGCAAATTGGACAGCTCTGGAAACACCATATATTTT. This codes for CASKLDSSGNTIYF.

This sequence joins TRBV4-1 and TRBJ1-5, with D tentatively TRBD1 (6 bases). The CDR3 has 15 amino acids. Between the trimmed V and J ends, which lost 0 bases and 7 bases, there was a span of 13 bases. Germline V gene data show CDR1 as MGHRA and CDR2 as YSYEKL. CDR3 region: CASSQDGQIPQPQHF. The CDR3 region has the DNA TGCGCCAGCAGCCAAGATGGACAGATTCCACAGCCCCAGCATTTT.